This T cell receptor (beta chain) was sequenced during a study of blood T cells in healthy people across ages. Looking at the study overall: There was about one barcoded beta molecule captured by template switching per two T cells.

In regard to this clonotype: Its antigen is not identified.

Primed by a sample-barcoded 5' primer and a J-beta primer mix, a second PCR proceeded for about 6 to 12 cycles. In TCRdb, the 5' RACE reads were re-called with MiXCR into one record per CDR3 protein. The profile shows under 2,000,000 distinct CDR3 sequences, about 50% of them singletons. The study's findings and limits: Across the age range, TCR beta diversity per million T cells fell in a roughly linear way.

The TCR originated in a woman aged 40 to 50 in good health. The sample taken for sequencing was blood.

The CDR3: CASTRDRGSEKLFF. As DNA, the CDR3 is TGTGCCAGCACCCGGGACAGGGGTTCTGAAAAACTGTTTTTT. The gene calls are TRBV6-5 and TRBJ1-4; 10 positions match TRBD1. Germline V gene data show CDR1 as MNHEY and CDR2 as SVGAGI. The CDR3 extends over 14 amino acids. V was pared by 7 bases and J by 7 bases, with 6 bases of the junction left unmatched.